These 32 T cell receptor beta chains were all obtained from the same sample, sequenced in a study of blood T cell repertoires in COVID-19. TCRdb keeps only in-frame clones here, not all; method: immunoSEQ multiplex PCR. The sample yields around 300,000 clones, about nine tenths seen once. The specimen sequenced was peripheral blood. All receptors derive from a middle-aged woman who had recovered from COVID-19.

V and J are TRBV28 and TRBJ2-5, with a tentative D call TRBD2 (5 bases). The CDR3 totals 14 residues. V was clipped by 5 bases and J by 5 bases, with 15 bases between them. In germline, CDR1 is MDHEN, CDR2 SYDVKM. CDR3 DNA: TGTGCCAGCAGTCCTCGGGGTGGGCCGGAGACCCAGTACTTC. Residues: CASSPRGGPETQYF.

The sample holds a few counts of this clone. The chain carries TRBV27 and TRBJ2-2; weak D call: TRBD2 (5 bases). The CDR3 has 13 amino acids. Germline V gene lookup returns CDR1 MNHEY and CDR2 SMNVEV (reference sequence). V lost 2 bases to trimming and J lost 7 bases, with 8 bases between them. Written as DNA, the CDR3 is TGTGCCAGCAGTTTAGCGGAGGTCGGGGAGCTGTTTTTT. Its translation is CASSLAEVGELFF.

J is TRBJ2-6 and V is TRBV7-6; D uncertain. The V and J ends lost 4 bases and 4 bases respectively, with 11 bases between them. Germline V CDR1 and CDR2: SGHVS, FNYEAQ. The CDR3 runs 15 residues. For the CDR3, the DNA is TGTGCCAGCAGCTCCCCAGGTGCCGGGGCCAACGTCCTGACTTTC. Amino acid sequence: CASSSPGAGANVLTF.

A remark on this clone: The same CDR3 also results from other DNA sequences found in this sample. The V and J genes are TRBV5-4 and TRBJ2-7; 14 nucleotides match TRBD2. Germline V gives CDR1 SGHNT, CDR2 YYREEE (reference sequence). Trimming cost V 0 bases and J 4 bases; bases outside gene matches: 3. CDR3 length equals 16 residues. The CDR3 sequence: CASSLGGTSGSYEQYF. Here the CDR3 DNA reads TGTGCCAGCAGCTTGGGAGGGACTAGCGGGAGTTACGAGCAGTACTTC.

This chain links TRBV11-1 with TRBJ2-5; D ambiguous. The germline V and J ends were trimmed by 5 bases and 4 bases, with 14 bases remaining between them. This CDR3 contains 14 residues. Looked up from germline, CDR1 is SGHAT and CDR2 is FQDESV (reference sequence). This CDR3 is CASSRAQIGETQYF. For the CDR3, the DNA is TGTGCCAGCAGCCGAGCACAGATCGGAGAGACCCAGTACTTC.

The CDR3 sequence: CASSPDRAGETQYF. CDR3 bases: TGTGCCAGCAGCCCGGACAGGGCTGGAGAGACCCAGTACTTC. The rearrangement links TRBV9 to TRBJ2-5; 8 bases align to TRBD1. The ends lost 4 bases at V and 4 bases at J; junction bases unmatched: 6. Germline V lookup: CDR1 SGDLS, CDR2 YYNGEE. The CDR3 is 14 residues long.

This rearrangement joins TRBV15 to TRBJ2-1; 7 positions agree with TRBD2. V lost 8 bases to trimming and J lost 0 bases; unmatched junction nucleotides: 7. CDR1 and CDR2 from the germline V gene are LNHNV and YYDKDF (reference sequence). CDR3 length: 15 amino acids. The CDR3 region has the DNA TGTGCCACCCGGGAGGCAGGGAGCTCCTACAATGAGCAGTTCTTC. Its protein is CATREAGSSYNEQFF.

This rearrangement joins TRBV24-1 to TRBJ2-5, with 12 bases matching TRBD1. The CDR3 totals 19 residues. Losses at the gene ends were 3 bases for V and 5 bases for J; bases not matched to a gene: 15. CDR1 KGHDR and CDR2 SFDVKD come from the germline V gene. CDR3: CATSDRRRVGTGGMETQYF. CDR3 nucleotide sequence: TGTGCCACCAGTGATCGTCGTCGAGTAGGGACAGGGGGCATGGAGACCCAGTACTTC.

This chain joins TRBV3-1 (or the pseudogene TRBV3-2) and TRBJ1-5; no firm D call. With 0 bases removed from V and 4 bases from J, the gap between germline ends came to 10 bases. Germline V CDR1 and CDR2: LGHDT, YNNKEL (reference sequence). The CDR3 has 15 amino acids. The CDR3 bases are TGTGCCAGCAGCCAAGATAGCACACCTAATCAGCCCCAGCATTTT. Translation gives CASSQDSTPNQPQHF.

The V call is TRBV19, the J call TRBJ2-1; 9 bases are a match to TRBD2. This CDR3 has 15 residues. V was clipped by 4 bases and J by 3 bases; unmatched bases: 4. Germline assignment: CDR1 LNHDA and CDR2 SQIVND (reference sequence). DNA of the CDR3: TGTGCCAGTAGTACGGGAGCGGGGGGCTACAATGAGCAGTTCTTC. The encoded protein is CASSTGAGGYNEQFF.

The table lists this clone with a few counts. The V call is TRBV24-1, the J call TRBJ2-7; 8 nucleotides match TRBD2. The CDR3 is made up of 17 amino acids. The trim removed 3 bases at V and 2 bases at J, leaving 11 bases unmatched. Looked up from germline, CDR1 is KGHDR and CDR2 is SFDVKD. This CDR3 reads CATSDHTSSGPPYEQYF. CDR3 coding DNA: TGTGCCACCAGTGATCATACCTCTAGCGGGCCACCCTACGAGCAGTACTTC.

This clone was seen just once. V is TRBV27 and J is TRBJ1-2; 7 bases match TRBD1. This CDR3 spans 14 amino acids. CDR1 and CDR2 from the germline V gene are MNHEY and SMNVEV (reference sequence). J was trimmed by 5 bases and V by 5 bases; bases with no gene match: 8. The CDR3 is CASSPREGAYGYTF. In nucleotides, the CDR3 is TGTGCCAGCAGTCCCCGGGAGGGGGCTTATGGCTACACCTTC.

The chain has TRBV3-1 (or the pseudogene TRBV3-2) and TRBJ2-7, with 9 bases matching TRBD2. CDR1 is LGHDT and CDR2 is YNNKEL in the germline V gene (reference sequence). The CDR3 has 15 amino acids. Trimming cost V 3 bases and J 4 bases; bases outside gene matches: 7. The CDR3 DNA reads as TGTGCCAGCAGCCAGCAAGCGGGAGGAGGGTACGAGCAGTACTTC. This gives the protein CASSQQAGGGYEQYF.

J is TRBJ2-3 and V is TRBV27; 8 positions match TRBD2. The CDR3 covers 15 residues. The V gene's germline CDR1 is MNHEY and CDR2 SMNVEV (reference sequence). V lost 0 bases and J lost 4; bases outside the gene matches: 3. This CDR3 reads CASSLSAGVSDTQYF. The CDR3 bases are TGTGCCAGCAGTTTATCAGCGGGAGTATCAGATACGCAGTATTTT.

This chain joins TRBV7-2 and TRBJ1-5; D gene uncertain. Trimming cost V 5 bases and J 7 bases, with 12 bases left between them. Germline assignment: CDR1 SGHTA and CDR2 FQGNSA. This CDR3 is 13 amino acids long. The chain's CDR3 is CASSPDSGQPQHF. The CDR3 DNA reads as TGTGCCAGCAGCCCTGATTCGGGGCAGCCCCAGCATTTT.

The CDR3 region is CASSQGVRQGNQPQHF. As DNA, the CDR3 is TGCGCCAGCAGCCAAGGCGTGAGACAGGGGAATCAGCCCCAGCATTTT. This rearrangement joins TRBV4-1 to TRBJ1-5, with TRBD1 identical over 8 bases. The V gene's germline CDR1 is MGHRA and CDR2 YSYEKL. The V and J ends lost 1 base and 4 bases, in that order; junction bases with no gene match: 6. The CDR3 is 16 amino acids.

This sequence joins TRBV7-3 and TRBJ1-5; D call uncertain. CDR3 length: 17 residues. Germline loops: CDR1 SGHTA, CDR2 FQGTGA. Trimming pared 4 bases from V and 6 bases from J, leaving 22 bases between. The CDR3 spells CASSSTRWIPGSQPQHF. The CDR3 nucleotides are TGTGCCAGCAGCTCCACTCGCTGGATACCAGGTAGTCAGCCCCAGCATTTT.

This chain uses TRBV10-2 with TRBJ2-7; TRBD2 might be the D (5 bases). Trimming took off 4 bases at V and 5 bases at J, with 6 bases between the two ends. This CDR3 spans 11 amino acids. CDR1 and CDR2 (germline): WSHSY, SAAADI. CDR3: CASSGRDEQYF. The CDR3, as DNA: TGCGCCAGCAGTGGGCGGGACGAGCAGTACTTC.

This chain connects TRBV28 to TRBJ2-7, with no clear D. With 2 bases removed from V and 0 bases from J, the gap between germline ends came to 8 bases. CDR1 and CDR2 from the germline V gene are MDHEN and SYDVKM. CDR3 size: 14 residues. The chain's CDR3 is CASSLPGVSYEQYF. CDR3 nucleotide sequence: TGTGCCAGCAGTTTACCGGGTGTCTCCTACGAGCAGTACTTC.

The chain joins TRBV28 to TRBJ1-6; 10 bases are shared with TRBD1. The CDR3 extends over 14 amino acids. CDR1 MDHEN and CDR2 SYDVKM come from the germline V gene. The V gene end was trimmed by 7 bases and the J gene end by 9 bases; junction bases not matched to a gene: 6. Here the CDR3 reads CASTLGTGVSPLHF. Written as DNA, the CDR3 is TGTGCCAGCACCTTGGGGACAGGGGTTTCACCCCTCCACTTT.

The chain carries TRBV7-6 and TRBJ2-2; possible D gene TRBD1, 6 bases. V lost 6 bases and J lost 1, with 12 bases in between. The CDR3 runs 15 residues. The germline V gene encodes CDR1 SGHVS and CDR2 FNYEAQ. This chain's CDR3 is CASRLTGLNTGELFF. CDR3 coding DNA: TGTGCCAGCAGACTCACAGGGCTGAACACCGGGGAGCTGTTTTTT.

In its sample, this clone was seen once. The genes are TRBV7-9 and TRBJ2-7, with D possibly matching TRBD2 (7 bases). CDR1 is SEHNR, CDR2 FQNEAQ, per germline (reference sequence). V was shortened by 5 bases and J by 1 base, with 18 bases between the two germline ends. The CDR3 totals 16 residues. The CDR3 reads CASSPPGGRGSYEQYF. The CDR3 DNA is TGTGCCAGCAGCCCCCCCGGGGGGCGGGGGTCCTACGAGCAGTACTTC.

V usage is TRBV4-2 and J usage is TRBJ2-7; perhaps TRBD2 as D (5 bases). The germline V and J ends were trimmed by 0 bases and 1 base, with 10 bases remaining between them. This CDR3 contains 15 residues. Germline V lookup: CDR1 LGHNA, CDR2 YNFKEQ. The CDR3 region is CASSQDEEVSYEQYF. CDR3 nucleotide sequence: TGTGCCAGCAGCCAAGATGAGGAGGTTTCCTACGAGCAGTACTTC.

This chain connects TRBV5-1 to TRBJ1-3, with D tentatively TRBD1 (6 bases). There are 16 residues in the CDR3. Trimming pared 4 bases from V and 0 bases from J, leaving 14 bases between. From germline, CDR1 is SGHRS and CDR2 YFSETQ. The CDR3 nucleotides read TGCGCCAGCAGCGGGTCGGACAGTTTCTCTGGAAACACCATATATTTT. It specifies CASSGSDSFSGNTIYF.

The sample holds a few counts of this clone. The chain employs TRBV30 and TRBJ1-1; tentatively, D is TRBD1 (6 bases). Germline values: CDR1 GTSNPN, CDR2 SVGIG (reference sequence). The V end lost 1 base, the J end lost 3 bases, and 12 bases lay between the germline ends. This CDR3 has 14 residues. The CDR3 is CAWSEDREDTEAFF. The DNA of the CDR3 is TGTGCCTGGAGTGAGGACAGAGAGGACACTGAAGCTTTCTTT.

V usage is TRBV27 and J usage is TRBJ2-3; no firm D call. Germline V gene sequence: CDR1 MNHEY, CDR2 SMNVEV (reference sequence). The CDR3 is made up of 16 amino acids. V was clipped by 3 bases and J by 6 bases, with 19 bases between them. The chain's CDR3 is CASSLYSPATQDTQYF. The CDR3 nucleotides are TGTGCCAGCAGTTTGTATAGCCCAGCCACCCAGGATACGCAGTATTTT.

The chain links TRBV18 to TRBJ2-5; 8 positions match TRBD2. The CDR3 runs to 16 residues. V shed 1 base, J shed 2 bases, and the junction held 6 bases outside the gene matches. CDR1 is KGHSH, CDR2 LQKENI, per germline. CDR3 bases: TGTGCCAGCTCACCACGGGCTAGCGGGCCGCAAGAGACCCAGTACTTC. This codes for CASSPRASGPQETQYF.

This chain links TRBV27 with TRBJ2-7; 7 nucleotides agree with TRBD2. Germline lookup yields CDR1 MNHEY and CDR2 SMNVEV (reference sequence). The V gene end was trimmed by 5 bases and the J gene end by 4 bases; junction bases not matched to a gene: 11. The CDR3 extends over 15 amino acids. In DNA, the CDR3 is TGTGCCAGCAGTATAACCGGGACTATCAATTACGAGCAGTACTTC. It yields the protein CASSITGTINYEQYF.

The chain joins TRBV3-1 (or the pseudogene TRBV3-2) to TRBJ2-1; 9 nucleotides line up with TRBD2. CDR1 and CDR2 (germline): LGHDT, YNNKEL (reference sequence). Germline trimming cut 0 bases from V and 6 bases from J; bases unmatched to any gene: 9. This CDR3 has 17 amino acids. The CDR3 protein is CASSQDHRLADGNEQFF. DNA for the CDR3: TGTGCCAGCAGCCAAGATCACAGACTAGCGGATGGCAATGAGCAGTTCTTC.

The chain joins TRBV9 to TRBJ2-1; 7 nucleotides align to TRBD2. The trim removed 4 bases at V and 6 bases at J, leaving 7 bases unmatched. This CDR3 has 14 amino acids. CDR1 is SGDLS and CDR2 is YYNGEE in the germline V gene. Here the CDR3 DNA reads TGTGCCAGCAGCCTGGGCGGGAGCGGCAATGAGCAGTTCTTC. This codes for CASSLGGSGNEQFF.

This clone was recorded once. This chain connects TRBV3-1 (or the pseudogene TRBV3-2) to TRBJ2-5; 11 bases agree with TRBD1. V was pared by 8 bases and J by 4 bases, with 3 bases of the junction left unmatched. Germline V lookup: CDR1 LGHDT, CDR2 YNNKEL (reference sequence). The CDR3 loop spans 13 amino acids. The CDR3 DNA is TGTGCCAGCGGGGGACAGGGGGGAGAGACCCAGTACTTC. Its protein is CASGGQGGETQYF.

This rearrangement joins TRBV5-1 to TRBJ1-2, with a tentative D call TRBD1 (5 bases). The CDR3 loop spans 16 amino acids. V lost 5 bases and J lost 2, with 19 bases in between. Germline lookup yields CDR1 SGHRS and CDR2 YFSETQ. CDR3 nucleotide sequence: TGCGCCAGCAGAGCGGTTGGGGGGGACCTAAACTATGGCTACACCTTC. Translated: CASRAVGGDLNYGYTF.